The following is a TCR beta chain sequence with its context. Its antigen is unidentified. The data originate from a study of shared clonotypes between healthy human individuals. Study background: Three plates were used per donor for CD4 naive, three for CD4 memory, two for CD8 naive and one for CD8 memory. Regarding the study as a whole: In having few donors, the study represented limited genetic and exposure-history diversity. Some clonotypes were shared by all four sorted-subset donors, while others were not shared. The non-shared ones had lower generation probabilities than the shared ones.

From germline, CDR1 is SGDLS and CDR2 YYNGEE. The V end was cut by 3 bases, the J end by 4 bases, with 11 bases between. The CDR3 is made up of 14 amino acids. Naive CD8 cells lacked CD45RO, underwent positive selection for CCR7 and left out terminally differentiated effector memory CD45RA+ cells. Clones were sequenced by immunoSEQ multiplex PCR, and TCRdb holds only the in-frame ones, with some missing. This table holds about 2.2 million clones, 85% to 95% found once. This clonotype originated in a man between 18 and 35 years old in good health. Some clones in this sample may be carry-over from other donors' samples. Sequencing was done on a sample of naive CD8+ T cells from PBMCs. The chain has TRBV9 and TRBJ2-1; D tentatively reads TRBD1 or TRBD2 (5 bases each). In nucleotides, the CDR3 is TGTGCCAGCAGCGAGGGGACCACTTACAATGAGCAGTTCTTC. Protein sequence: CASSEGTTYNEQFF.